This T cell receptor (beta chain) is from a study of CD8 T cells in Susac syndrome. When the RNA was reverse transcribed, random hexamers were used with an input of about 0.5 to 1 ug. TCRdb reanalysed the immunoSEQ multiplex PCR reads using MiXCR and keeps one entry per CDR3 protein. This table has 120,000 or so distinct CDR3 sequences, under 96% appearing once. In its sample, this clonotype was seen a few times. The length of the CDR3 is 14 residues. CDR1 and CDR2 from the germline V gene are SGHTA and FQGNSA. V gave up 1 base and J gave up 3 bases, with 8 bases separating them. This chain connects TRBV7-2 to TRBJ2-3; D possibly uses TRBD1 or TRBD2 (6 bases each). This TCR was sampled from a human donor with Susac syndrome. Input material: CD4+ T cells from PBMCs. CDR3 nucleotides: TGTGCCAGCAGCTTAGAAGGGGGGACAGATACGCAGTATTTT. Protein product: CASSLEGGTDTQYF.